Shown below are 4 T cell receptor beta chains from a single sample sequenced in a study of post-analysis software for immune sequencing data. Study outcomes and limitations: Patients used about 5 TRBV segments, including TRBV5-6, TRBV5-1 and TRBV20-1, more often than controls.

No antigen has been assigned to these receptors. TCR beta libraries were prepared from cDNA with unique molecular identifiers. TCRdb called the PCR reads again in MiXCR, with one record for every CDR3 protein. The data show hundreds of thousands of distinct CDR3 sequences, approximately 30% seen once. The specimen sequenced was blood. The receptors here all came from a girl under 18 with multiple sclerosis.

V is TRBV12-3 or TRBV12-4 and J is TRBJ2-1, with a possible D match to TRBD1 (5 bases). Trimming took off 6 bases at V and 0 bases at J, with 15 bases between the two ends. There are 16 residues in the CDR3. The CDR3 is CASSPGQRSSYNEQFF. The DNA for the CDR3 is TGTGCCAGCAGCCCAGGGCAGAGGAGCTCCTACAATGAGCAGTTCTTC.

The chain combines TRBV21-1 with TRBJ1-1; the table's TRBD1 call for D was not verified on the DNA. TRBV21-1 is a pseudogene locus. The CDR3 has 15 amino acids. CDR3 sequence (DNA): TGTGCCAGCACGCTGATCCCACAGGGTTGCACTGAAGCTTTCTTT. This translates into CASTLIPQGCTEAFF.

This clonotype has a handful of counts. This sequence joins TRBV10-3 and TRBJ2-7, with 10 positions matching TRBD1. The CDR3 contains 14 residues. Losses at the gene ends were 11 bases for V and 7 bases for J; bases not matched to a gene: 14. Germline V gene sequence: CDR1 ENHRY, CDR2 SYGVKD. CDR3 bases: TGTGCCTCCAAGCCACGGGACAGGGGATGGGAGCAGTACTTC. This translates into CASKPRDRGWEQYF.

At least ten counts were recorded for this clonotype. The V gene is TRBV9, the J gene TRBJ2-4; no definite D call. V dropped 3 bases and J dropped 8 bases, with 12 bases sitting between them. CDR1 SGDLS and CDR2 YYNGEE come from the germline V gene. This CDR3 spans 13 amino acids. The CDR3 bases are TGTGCCAGCAGCGCTGCCGCTGAAGACATTCAGTACTTC. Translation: CASSAAAEDIQYF.